The 6 T cell receptor beta chains below come from one sample, sequenced in a study of blood T cell repertoires in COVID-19 (dated by TCRdb to 2018 to 2021). Library preparation was by the immunoSEQ multiplex PCR assay. This immuneACCESS table, as held by TCRdb, lists in-frame sequences with V and J called but not all clones. Of the missing ones, under half trace to an unresolved V gene in checked studies; the others have no known cause. A total of roughly 200,000 clones appear in this sample, approximately 88% of them only once. Of the sample, roughly 27% is held by the ten largest clones. The sequencing input was peripheral blood. These receptors came from a man aged 35 to 55 with acute or convalescent COVID-19.

The V gene is TRBV7-3, the J gene TRBJ1-6, with D possibly being TRBD1 (6 bases). Per the germline V gene, CDR1 is SGHTA and CDR2 is FQGTGA. The CDR3 extends over 13 amino acids. Trimming took off 4 bases at V and 9 bases at J, with 10 bases between the two ends. This chain's CDR3 is CASSSGVGSPLHF. CDR3 sequence (DNA): TGTGCCAGCAGCTCAGGGGTCGGTTCACCCCTCCACTTT.

This rearrangement joins TRBV14 to TRBJ1-2; tentatively, D is TRBD1 (5 bases). The CDR3 is 17 residues long. Germline-derived CDR1 and CDR2 are SGHDN and FVKESK. V was trimmed by 4 bases and J by 0 bases, leaving 18 bases between them. CDR3 region: CASSPAPGKAANYGYTF. The CDR3, as DNA: TGTGCCAGCAGCCCCGCTCCAGGGAAAGCAGCTAACTATGGCTACACCTTC.

The rearrangement joins TRBV5-1 to TRBJ2-1; D is uncertain. The CDR3 length is 13 residues. With 0 bases removed from V and 5 bases from J, the gap between germline ends came to 6 bases. Germline V lookup: CDR1 SGHRS, CDR2 YFSETQ. The CDR3 region is CASSLGSHNEQFF. As DNA, the CDR3 is TGCGCCAGCAGCTTGGGCAGTCACAATGAGCAGTTCTTC.

The chain carries TRBV3-1 (or the pseudogene TRBV3-2) and TRBJ1-2; D unclear. V was pared by 1 base and J by 6 bases, with 9 bases between. The CDR3 extends over 13 amino acids. Germline V gene data show CDR1 as LGHDT and CDR2 as YNNKEL (reference sequence). CDR3 nucleotides: TGTGCCAGCAGCCAAGGAGGCCTGGATGGCTACACCTTC. Its translation: CASSQGGLDGYTF.

V and J are TRBV2 and TRBJ1-6, with D possibly being TRBD1 (5 bases). Trimming stripped 3 bases from V and 11 bases from J, with 14 bases between. Germline CDR1 and CDR2: SNHLY and FYNNEI. This CDR3 is 14 amino acids long. The CDR3 region has the DNA TGTGCCAGCAGTGACTCAGGGTTGGCCGCACCCCTCCACTTT. This translates into CASSDSGLAAPLHF.

The chain uses TRBV6-2 or TRBV6-3 and TRBJ1-3; 9 bases line up with TRBD1. The CDR3 is 15 residues long. With 2 bases clipped from V and 4 bases from J, the junction kept 3 bases outside the gene matches. Germline lookup yields CDR1 MNHEY and CDR2 SVGEGT. The CDR3 region has the DNA TGTGCCAGCAGTTACCCGGGACAGGGCGGAAACACCATATATTTT. It specifies CASSYPGQGGNTIYF.